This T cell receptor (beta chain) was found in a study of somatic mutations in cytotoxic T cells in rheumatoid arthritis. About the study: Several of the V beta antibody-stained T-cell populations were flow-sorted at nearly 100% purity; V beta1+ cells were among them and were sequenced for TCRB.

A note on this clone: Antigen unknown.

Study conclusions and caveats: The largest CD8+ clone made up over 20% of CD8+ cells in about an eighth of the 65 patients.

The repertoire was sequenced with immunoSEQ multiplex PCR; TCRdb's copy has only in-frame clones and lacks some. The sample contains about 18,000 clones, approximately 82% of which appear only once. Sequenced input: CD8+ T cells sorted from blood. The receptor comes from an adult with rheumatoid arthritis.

CDR3 nucleotide sequence: TGTGCCAGCAGTGAAATTGTGGTGTTGCTTGAAGGGGAGGATGGCTACACCTTC. Translating it yields CASSEIVVLLEGEDGYTF. This sequence joins TRBV2 and TRBJ1-2, with D possibly matching TRBD1 (5 bases). Deletions cut 2 bases from V and 6 bases from J, with 25 bases between. This CDR3 comprises 18 residues. Germline values: CDR1 SNHLY, CDR2 FYNNEI.